This TCR beta chain is drawn from a study of cytomegalovirus exposure and HLA in healthy donors. General study results and limits: Listed as cytomegalovirus-associated were roughly 180 TCR beta chains. Within the 95 to 150 validation repertoires, first-cohort TCR clusters tended to co-occur, according to a later analysis.

TCRdb keeps only in-frame clones here, not all; method: immunoSEQ multiplex PCR. The table shows 150,000 or so clones, with 75% to 90% occurring only once. Looked up from germline, CDR1 is SGDLS and CDR2 is YYNGEE. The length of the CDR3 is 15 residues. Trimming left V 0 bases short and J 0 bases short, with 10 bases between. Of note for this clone: Its antigen is as yet unknown. The same CDR3 arises from other DNA sequences in this sample as well.

The sequence derives from a woman in her twenties or thirties in good health and CMV-seropositive. Material: PBMCs. This sequence joins TRBV9 and TRBJ2-7, with a weak D call TRBD2 (5 bases). The CDR3 is CASSVDPGSSYEQYF. In nucleotides, the CDR3 is TGTGCCAGCAGCGTAGATCCGGGGAGCTCCTACGAGCAGTACTTC.